The rows below give T cell receptor beta chains drawn from one sample of a study of OX40 agonist ivuxolimab in advanced cancers. Using immunoSEQ multiplex PCR, the repertoire was profiled, and TCRdb retains in-frame clones only, with some absent. The sample lists about 90,000 clones, about 90% occurring once. The sequencing used CD4+ or CD8+ T cells sorted from blood, collected in a trial of the OX40 agonist ivuxolimab. These receptors all come from an adult with an advanced solid tumor such as melanoma, head and neck, liver or kidney cancer. The CDR3 runs from the conserved cysteine through the conserved F or W. Each record gives: CDR3 length, J gene, V gene, D gene, clone size, CDR3 DNA, CDR3 protein. A D gene is named only where the DNA matches it firmly. For some rows the clone size is stated as once, few or many, or as a class when expanded; others skip it.

14	TRBJ2-2	TRBV7-2	TRBD1	-	TGTGCCAGCAGCGCCCGGGACAGGGGAGGGGAGCTGTTTTTT	CASSARDRGGELFF
14	TRBJ1-5	TRBV6-6	-	few	TGTGCCAGCACCACCGGACGGACCCGACAGCCCCAGCATTTT	CASTTGRTRQPQHF
15	TRBJ1-3	TRBV25-1	-	-	TGTGCCAGCAGTGAGTCGGGGGTGGCGGGAAACACCATATATTTT	CASSESGVAGNTIYF
14	TRBJ2-3	TRBV28	-	-	TGTGCCAGCAGCTTACATCGGGACACAGATACGCAGTATTTT	CASSLHRDTDTQYF
17	TRBJ2-6	TRBV11-2	-	-	TGTGCCAGCAGCCCTAGGACCGTTGGCTCTGGGGCCAACGTCCTGACTTTC	CASSPRTVGSGANVLTF
14	TRBJ2-7	TRBV4-3	TRBD2	-	TGCGCCAGCAGCCCAGGACTAGCGGAGTACGAGCAGTACTTC	CASSPGLAEYEQYF
14	TRBJ2-5	TRBV29-1	TRBD2	-	TGCAGCGTTGAAGCCCAGCTAGCGGGAGGGACCCAGTACTTC	CSVEAQLAGGTQYF
15	TRBJ2-5	TRBV6-5	TRBD1	-	TGTGCCAGCAGGAGGGGACAGGGGAAGAGAGAGACCCAGTACTTC	CASRRGQGKRETQYF
15	TRBJ2-5	TRBV7-9	-	-	TGTGCCAGCACTGAGCAGGGGGGAACACAAGAGACCCAGTACTTC	CASTEQGGTQETQYF
13	TRBJ2-7	TRBV23-1	-	-	TGCGCCAGCAGTCAATCGTTCCGTGACGAGCAGTACTTC	CASSQSFRDEQYF
15	TRBJ2-7	TRBV27	-	-	TGTGCCAGCAGCCCTGGGCAGCAACGACGCTACGAGCAGTACTTC	CASSPGQQRRYEQYF
16	TRBJ2-2	TRBV5-8	-	-	TGTGCCAGCAGTCGTAGTCGGGAGCCGGGCACCGGGGAGCTGTTTTTT	CASSRSREPGTGELFF
14	TRBJ1-4	TRBV28	TRBD1	-	TGTGCCAGCAGTTTAGGGACAGTCCGCGAAAAACTGTTTTTT	CASSLGTVREKLFF
14	TRBJ2-3	TRBV2	-	once	TGTGCCAGCAAGCTAGCTGGGTGGAGTGATACGCAGTATTTT	CASKLAGWSDTQYF
15	TRBJ2-1	TRBV5-1	TRBD2	-	TGCGCCAGCAGCTCGGGACTAGCGGGAGTGGTTGAGCAGTTCTTC	CASSSGLAGVVEQFF
16	TRBJ2-2	TRBV28	-	-	TGTGCCAGCAGTTTAGCAATAGGGCTAGTCACCGGGGAGCTGTTTTTT	CASSLAIGLVTGELFF
14	TRBJ2-1	TRBV16	-	-	TGTGCCAGCAGCCTAGACAGCTCCTACAATGAGCAGTTCTTC	CASSLDSSYNEQFF
14	TRBJ1-2	TRBV18	-	-	TGTGCCAGCTCACCCCTCGGAGCCCGCTATGGCTACACCTTC	CASSPLGARYGYTF
17	TRBJ2-2	TRBV12-5	-	-	TGTGCTAGTGGTTTGGTACTGGGACCCACCTTGAAAGGGGAGCTGTTTTTT	CASGLVLGPTLKGELFF
16	TRBJ2-2	TRBV5-1	TRBD2	-	TGCGCCAGCAGCTTGCAAAGCGGGAGTAACACCGGGGAGCTGTTTTTT	CASSLQSGSNTGELFF
12	TRBJ2-7	TRBV6-6	TRBD2	-	TGTGCCAGCGGGGACTATCCTTTCGAGCAGTACTTC	CASGDYPFEQYF
13	TRBJ2-7	TRBV9	TRBD2	-	TGTGCCAGCAGCGGGACTAGCTCCTACGAGCAGTACTTC	CASSGTSSYEQYF
16	TRBJ2-7	TRBV4-1	TRBD2	-	TGCGCCAGCAGCCAAGGGTCCGCACTAGCGGTCTACGAGCAGTACTTC	CASSQGSALAVYEQYF
14	TRBJ2-1	TRBV11-3	-	-	TGTGCCAGCAGCTTCTCCACCTTAGGGAATGAGCAGTTCTTC	CASSFSTLGNEQFF
14	TRBJ2-7	TRBV6-1	-	-	TGTGCCAGCCGTAGGGACACGACCACCTACGAGCAGTACTTC	CASRRDTTTYEQYF
17	TRBJ2-1	TRBV5-6	-	-	TGTGCCAGCAGCTTATTAAGCGGAGGGGACTCCTACAATGAGCAGTTCTTC	CASSLLSGGDSYNEQFF
12	TRBJ2-1	TRBV7-9	-	once	TGTGCCAGCAGCTTGGGGGACCTGCCCCCGTTCTTC	CASSLGDLPPFF
13	TRBJ2-5	TRBV18	-	-	TGTGCCAGCTCACCCGGGGCCTCGGAGACCCAGTACTTC	CASSPGASETQYF
15	TRBJ2-7	TRBV7-8	TRBD2	-	TGTGCCAGCAGCTTAACCTGGACTAGCACCTACGAGCAGTACTTC	CASSLTWTSTYEQYF
13	TRBJ2-7	TRBV30	-	-	TGTGCCTGGAGGATTGGCCAAAACTACGAGCAGTACTTC	CAWRIGQNYEQYF
13	TRBJ1-3	TRBV6-4	-	-	TGTGCCAGCAAACCAATCTCTGGAAACACCATATATTTT	CASKPISGNTIYF
13	TRBJ1-1	TRBV27	-	-	TGTGCCAGCAGTTTTTACCAGGGCCGGGGAGCTTTCTTT	CASSFYQGRGAFF
16	TRBJ1-2	TRBV19	-	-	TGTGCCAGTACCCCCCCCGTTGGTCCGACCTCATATGGCTACACCTTC	CASTPPVGPTSYGYTF
14	TRBJ1-4	TRBV2	-	-	TGTGCCAGCGGTAACGAATCAGGTGATGAAAAACTGTTTTTT	CASGNESGDEKLFF
12	TRBJ1-1	TRBV5-5	-	-	TGTGCCAGCAGCTTGCAGGGAAGTGAAGCTTTCTTT	CASSLQGSEAFF
13	TRBJ2-5	TRBV11-2	-	-	TGTGCCAGCAGCATGGGGTACCAAGAGACCCAGTACTTC	CASSMGYQETQYF
13	TRBJ1-2	TRBV11-2	-	once	TGTGCCAGCAGCTACACAGCTAACTATGGCTACACCTTC	CASSYTANYGYTF